Sequencing of this T cell receptor beta chain was carried out in a study of T cells in tuberculosis. The study, taken as a whole, reports: Samples were chosen by availability of cryopreserved specimens.

Sequencing was performed with immunoSEQ multiplex PCR; in TCRdb, only in-frame clones are kept and a portion is missing. The sample lists tens of thousands of clones, 95% to 96% occurring once. Of note for this clone: Its antigen remains unknown.

This CDR3 is built from 13 residues. V lost 0 bases and J lost 8, with 7 bases in between. Germline V gene lookup returns CDR1 SGHAT and CDR2 FQNNGV. Specimen: PBMCs. The chain has TRBV11-2 and TRBJ1-4; D is unresolved. This clonotype originated in a donor under 30 with latent tuberculosis or without tuberculosis infection. The CDR3 is CASSLEPEEKLFF. The CDR3 DNA reads TGTGCCAGCAGCTTAGAACCGGAGGAAAAACTGTTTTTT.